The clone carrying this TCR beta chain was seen a handful of times. No antigen is known for it. The entry originates in a study of cytomegalovirus exposure and HLA in healthy donors. The CDR3 is made up of 12 amino acids. Germline loops: CDR1 SGHTA, CDR2 FQGTGA. The V and J ends lost 4 bases and 6 bases respectively, with 8 bases between them. Study outcomes and limitations: An analysis that was carried out later associated about 17,000 TCR beta sequences with HLA alleles at 0.05 false discovery rate. Productive rates of about 90% or about 30% were seen for most TCR beta V segments in an earlier analysis.

PCR primers comprised 60 Vbeta and 13 Jbeta primers. Sequencing used immunoSEQ multiplex PCR; TCRdb keeps in-frame clones, though not all of them. Here the sample spans under 200,000 clones, about 80% being singletons. Sequencing was performed on PBMCs. The genes are TRBV7-3 and TRBJ2-3; a possible D gene is TRBD2 (6 bases). This TCR was recovered from a woman between 45 and 65 years old in good health and CMV-seronegative. The CDR3 sequence: CASSSEGDTQYF. The CDR3 coding sequence is TGTGCCAGCAGCTCGGAGGGGGATACGCAGTATTTT.